The clone carrying this T cell receptor (beta chain) has more than one count but fewer than ten. Its target is not known. Other DNA sequences in the same sample also yield this CDR3. Extraction of roughly 2 micrograms of genomic DNA from cryopreserved PBMCs supplied material for TCR beta libraries. This entry comes from a study of cytotoxic CD8 clonotypes in ibrutinib-treated CLL. Study conclusions and caveats: Stable or contracted on treatment, public clonotypes were also uncommon.

Here immunoSEQ multiplex PCR was the method, and the copy in TCRdb shows in-frame clones only, minus some. The sample gives about 310,000 clones, more than 65% of which show up once; roughly 7% is in the top ten. Germline CDR1 is GTSNPN and CDR2 is SVGIG (reference sequence). This CDR3 has 13 residues. V trimming: 0 bases; J trimming: 4 bases; junction bases outside the gene matches: 0. The chain has TRBV30 and TRBJ1-5; 7 positions match TRBD1. The material was PBMCs, obtained before ibrutinib treatment. The receptor was derived from a human donor with chronic lymphocytic leukemia. CDR3 in DNA: TGTGCCTGGAGTGTACAGGGGAATCAGCCCCAGCATTTT. This gives the protein CAWSVQGNQPQHF.